This record covers a single T cell receptor beta chain. This clonotype was seen many times. The target of this receptor is not known. Within one base of it there is no much larger clone, and no base qualities were kept. For repertoire sequencing, the TCR beta CDR3 regions were amplified from RNA transcripts. The first round of RT-PCR was done with HTBI primers and the Qiagen OneStep RT-PCR kit, and was followed by a second round of multiplex PCR, then size selection and purification. The libraries underwent paired-end sequencing with 100 bp reads on an Illumina HiSeq2000. Regarding the original processing steps: Reads were processed with SOAPnuke, discarding reads with adapters, uncalled bases, mean Phred below 15, or no exact constant-primer or identifier match. COPE v1.2.5 was used to merge high-quality paired reads. Unique nucleotide sequences were defined as clonotypes and aligned to IMGT TRB V, D and J references using MiTCR v1.1. The analysis was limited to V-J combinations with a frequency above 0.0001, which together covered approximately 99% of repertoires. A TCR clonal expansion and chaos score per V-J combination was defined as the ratio of F50 clonal expansion to chaos observed in the TCRdist matrix. Welch's t-statistics and random forest were used to narrow the features down to 13 V-J combinations, which were then fed into a naive Bayes classifier. Thyroid-blood repertoire similarity was quantified with the Morisita-Horn index. TCRdb trimmed public reads at Q25 via fastp, called clones via MiXCR and kept in-frame beta chains. Records with the same CDR3 protein are collapsed into one entry carrying the most frequent genes and DNA. The V and J calls shown here were made by TCRdb, not taken from the authors' results. A total of about 620,000 distinct CDR3 sequences appear in this sample, roughly 20% of them only once. Clones ranked in the top ten supply approximately 7% of the sample.

The trim is 2 bases for V and 1 base for J, with a gap of 9 bases between the germline ends. Including cysteine and phenylalanine, the CDR3 has 15 amino acids. Only CDR3 DNA is held: 45 bases, read in frame from base 1. The germline V gene specifies MNHNS as CDR1 and SASEGT as CDR2. The sample comes from a study of Graves' ophthalmopathy and Graves' hyperthyroidism (dated by TCRdb to 2017 to 2018). Describing the broader study: Peripheral blood was collected at initial diagnosis, before any treatment. The study used signatures of the TCR beta repertoire to tell Graves' ophthalmopathy apart from Graves' hyperthyroidism and to predict which patients would progress to ophthalmopathy. In total, 135 blood samples were TCR-sequenced: 43 ophthalmopathy, roughly 80 hyperthyroidism and about 17 hyperthyroidism-to-ophthalmopathy patients. To explore V-J signatures distinguishing ophthalmopathy from hyperthyroidism, a discovery set of 100 patients (about 41 ophthalmopathy, 55 to 60 stable hyperthyroidism) was enrolled. An independent validation cohort comprised some 19 hyperthyroidism patients and 17 patients who later progressed from hyperthyroidism to ophthalmopathy. In five to seven hyperthyroidism patients, the T-cell repertoire of thyroid tissue was compared with the T-cell repertoire of blood. Following sample collection, hyperthyroidism patients were given methimazole at a starting dose of 30 mg daily, and ophthalmopathy patients were given high-dose intravenous methylprednisolone. The 75 to 100 discovery patients were divided at random into training and test sets in a 7:3 ratio. What the study reported, not specific to this receptor: No statistical method was used to predetermine the sample size, and group allocation was not hidden from the investigators. In validation, the model predicted ophthalmopathy progression with about 70% sensitivity and around 72% specificity; 12 predicted patients were CT-confirmed with GO in a median of approximately six months. Most of the expanded thyroid clonotypes with a frequency above 0.001 were also detected in blood, and it was suggested that the thyroid immune response may be reflected by blood repertoires. The 13-signature model separated ophthalmopathy from stable hyperthyroidism with approximately 85% sensitivity and about 81% specificity in cross-validation, and 80%/75% in the test set.

Hyperthyroidism was defined as stable when no progression to ophthalmopathy occurred within 18 months of follow-up. Hyperthyroidism patients were newly diagnosed, with disease duration under 2 months, and aged 18 to 65 years. Patients with other autoimmune diseases, uncontrolled infections, pregnancy or lactation were excluded. Diagnosis relied on clinical symptoms, serum thyroxine, TRAb, thyroid ultrasound and orbital computed tomography. Using Ficoll-Paque density gradient centrifugation, PBMCs were isolated from 9.5 to 10 ml of fresh peripheral blood. Total RNA was extracted using Trizol reagent, and RNA quality was checked on an Agilent 2100 Bioanalyzer.

This receptor was taken from a young woman with stable Graves' hyperthyroidism. Some clones in this sample may be carry-over from other donors' samples. Donor details come from another sample of the same person, matched by shared clones. Sequences were obtained from peripheral blood. The sequence is built from TRBV6-1 and TRBJ1-3; the D segment could be TRBD1, given 5 matching bases. The DNA sequence is given as TGTGCCAGCAGTGAACGGCAGGGTTCTGGAAACACCATATATTTT. Translated, this gives CASSERQGSGNTIYF.